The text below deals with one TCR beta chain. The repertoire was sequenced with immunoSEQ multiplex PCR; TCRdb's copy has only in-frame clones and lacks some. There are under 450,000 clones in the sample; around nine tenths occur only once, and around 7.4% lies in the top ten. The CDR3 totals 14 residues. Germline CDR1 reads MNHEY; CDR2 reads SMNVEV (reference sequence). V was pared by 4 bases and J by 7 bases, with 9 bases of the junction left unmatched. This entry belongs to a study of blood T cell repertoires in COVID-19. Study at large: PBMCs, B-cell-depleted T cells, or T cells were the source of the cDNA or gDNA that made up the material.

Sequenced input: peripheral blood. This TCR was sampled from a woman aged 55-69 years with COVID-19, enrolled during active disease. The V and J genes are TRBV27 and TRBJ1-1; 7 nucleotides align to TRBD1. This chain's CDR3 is CASSWAPGGFEAFF. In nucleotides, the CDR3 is TGTGCCAGCAGTTGGGCCCCAGGGGGTTTTGAAGCTTTCTTT.